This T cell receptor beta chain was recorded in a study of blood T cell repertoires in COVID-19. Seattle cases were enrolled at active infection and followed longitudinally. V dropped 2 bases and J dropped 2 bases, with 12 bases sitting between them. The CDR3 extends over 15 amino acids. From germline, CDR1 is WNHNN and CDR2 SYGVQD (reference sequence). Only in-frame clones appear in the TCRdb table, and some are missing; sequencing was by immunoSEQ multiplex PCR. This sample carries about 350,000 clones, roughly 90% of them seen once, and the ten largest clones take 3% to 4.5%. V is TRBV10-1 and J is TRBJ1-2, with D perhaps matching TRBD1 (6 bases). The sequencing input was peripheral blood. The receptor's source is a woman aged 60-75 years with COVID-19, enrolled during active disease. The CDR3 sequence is CASSEPVQGNYGYTF. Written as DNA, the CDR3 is TGCGCCAGCAGTGAGCCTGTACAGGGAAACTATGGCTACACCTTC.